A single sample gave rise to the 3 T cell receptor beta chains below, sequenced in a study of CDR3 diversity in severe acne. TCRdb recomputed calls from the PCR reads with MiXCR, one row per CDR3 protein. The data hold about 85,000 distinct CDR3 sequences, with about half observed a single time. Sequenced: blood. The receptors derive from a male donor in good health, serving as a control.

The CDR3 loop is CSASLGSGRFPNEQFF. The CDR3 DNA reads as TGCAGTGCTAGTCTCGGTAGCGGGAGGTTCCCCAATGAGCAGTTCTTC. The chain combines TRBV20-1 with TRBJ2-1; 10 nucleotides agree with TRBD2. Germline V gene lookup returns CDR1 DFQATT and CDR2 SNEGSKA (reference sequence). The length of the CDR3 is 16 residues. V was clipped by 3 bases and J by 6 bases; unmatched bases: 11.

This rearrangement joins TRBV10-1 to TRBJ2-7; either TRBD1 or TRBD2 may supply D (5 bases each). Germline assignment: CDR1 WNHNN and CDR2 SYGVQD (reference sequence). Between the trimmed V and J ends, which lost 9 bases and 5 bases, there was a span of 14 bases. The CDR3 consists of 12 residues. The CDR3 region has the DNA TGCGCCAGTGGGACGGACTGGGACGAGCAGTACTTC. Translated: CASGTDWDEQYF.

Relative to its sample, this clonotype is medium-sized. The chain couples TRBV20-1 to TRBJ2-1, with D unclear. The CDR3 runs 12 residues. CDR1 is DFQATT and CDR2 is SNEGSKA in the germline V gene (reference sequence). The CDR3 region is CIGLSSYNEQFF. CDR3 DNA: TGCATAGGATTGAGCTCCTACAATGAGCAGTTCTTC.